This T cell receptor beta chain appears in the sequencing data of a study of CD8+CD57+ T cells in acquired aplastic anemia. The CDR3 runs 15 residues. CDR1 and CDR2 (germline): SEHNR, FQNEAQ (reference sequence). V was shortened by 1 base and J by 5 bases, with 14 bases between the two germline ends. The sample holds many counts of this clonotype. Using genomic DNA as the template, TCR beta VDJ and CDR3 profiling was carried out. TCRdb analysed the reads with MiXCR anew, one entry per CDR3 protein. The sample includes about 180,000 distinct CDR3 sequences, 40% to 50% of them seen just once. The patients chosen for sequencing had shown expansion of CD8+CD57+ cells (detected by flow cytometry).

The specimen sequenced was sorted CD4+, CD8+, or CD8+CD57+ T cells (not recorded which) from PBMCs. The sequence was collected from a human donor with aplastic anemia. The chain links TRBV7-9 to TRBJ1-1, with D tentatively TRBD1 (6 bases). The DNA for the CDR3 is TGTGCCAGCAGCTTAGGAGCCGGGGGCGAGACTGAAGCTTTCTTT. Protein sequence: CASSLGAGGETEAFF.